These 15 T cell receptor beta chains were sequenced from one sample in a study of blood T cell repertoires in COVID-19. The data were produced by immunoSEQ multiplex PCR, yet TCRdb's version contains in-frame clones alone and is incomplete. Of around 180,000 clones listed, about 74% are singletons. Sequencing was performed on peripheral blood. The receptors were sampled from an elderly woman with acute or convalescent COVID-19.

V usage is TRBV28 and J usage is TRBJ2-3; 9 bases map to TRBD2. The germline V gene has CDR1 MDHEN and CDR2 SYDVKM. CDR3 length: 16 residues. Trimming took 4 bases from V and 4 from J; bases not matched to a gene: 9. CDR3 nucleotide sequence: TGTGCCAGCAGTTATTATGCGGGAGGGAGCCCAGATACGCAGTATTTT. This gives the protein CASSYYAGGSPDTQYF.

This chain joins TRBV4-1 and TRBJ1-6; D is uncertain. CDR1 is MGHRA and CDR2 is YSYEKL in the germline V gene. V shed 0 bases and J shed 10 bases, with 10 bases lying between them. This CDR3 is built from 14 residues. CDR3 residues: CASSQEQNLSPLHF. The CDR3 bases are TGCGCCAGCAGCCAAGAGCAGAATTTGTCACCCCTCCACTTT.

The V gene is TRBV5-1, the J gene TRBJ2-1; the D gene is possibly TRBD1 (6 bases). The V gene's germline CDR1 is SGHRS and CDR2 YFSETQ. V dropped 4 bases and J dropped 6 bases, with 26 bases sitting between them. The CDR3 contains 18 residues. DNA for the CDR3: TGCGCCAGCAGCGGAGGACCTCAGGGGTTGCTCCACAGCAATGAGCAGTTCTTC. Translated, it gives CASSGGPQGLLHSNEQFF. The full variable domain, with the rest looked up from reference TRBV5-1 and TRBJ2-1, is KAGVTQTPRYLIKTRGQQVTLSCSPISGHRSVSWYQQTPGQGLQFLFEYFSETQRNKGNFPGRFSGRQFSNSRSEMNVSTLELGDSALYLCASSGGPQGLLHSNEQFFGPGTRLTVL.

The rearrangement uses TRBV7-9 and TRBJ1-4; TRBD1 aligns across 7 bases. The trim removed 4 bases at V and 0 bases at J, leaving 5 bases unmatched. Germline V gives CDR1 SEHNR, CDR2 FQNEAQ (reference sequence). CDR3 length equals 16 residues. Written as DNA, the CDR3 is TGTGCCAGCAGCTCCGGACAGGCTGCAACTAATGAAAAACTGTTTTTT. Encoded protein: CASSSGQAATNEKLFF.

This chain uses TRBV28 with TRBJ1-4; D call uncertain. The CDR3 loop spans 13 amino acids. V was cut by 4 bases and J by 8 bases, with 11 bases left in between. Germline V gene sequence: CDR1 MDHEN, CDR2 SYDVKM. The CDR3 protein is CASSSGNGEKLFF. CDR3 sequence (DNA): TGTGCCAGCAGTTCCGGGAACGGAGAAAAACTGTTTTTT.

The rearrangement links TRBV25-1 to TRBJ1-1; TRBD1 is a possible D gene (5 bases). V lost 2 bases and J lost 4, with 14 bases in between. CDR1 and CDR2 (germline): MGHDK, SYGVNS. This CDR3 spans 15 amino acids. As DNA, the CDR3 is TGTGCCAGCAGTGAACTAGGGGACTTGGGCACTGAAGCTTTCTTT. Translation gives CASSELGDLGTEAFF.

The chain is built from TRBV19 and TRBJ1-1, with TRBD1 as a possible D gene (6 bases). V gave up 3 bases and J gave up 4 bases, with 12 bases separating them. Germline CDR1 and CDR2: LNHDA and SQIVND (reference sequence). The CDR3 sequence is 14 residues long. The DNA for the CDR3 is TGTGCCAGTAGTATCCAGGGGAGAGTCACTGAAGCTTTCTTT. Amino acids: CASSIQGRVTEAFF.

In this sample, this clone turned up a few times. J is TRBJ1-1 and V is TRBV11-2, with 9 bases fitting TRBD1. With V trimmed by 4 bases and J by 11 bases, 8 bases remained unmatched. The germline V gene has CDR1 SGHAT and CDR2 FQNNGV. The CDR3 contains 13 residues. The CDR3 region has the DNA TGTGCCAGCAGCTCCGACAGGGGGAGGTGGGCTTTCTTT. Translating it yields CASSSDRGRWAFF.

This sequence joins TRBV5-1 and TRBJ2-1; D uncertain. CDR1 and CDR2 from the germline V gene are SGHRS and YFSETQ. This CDR3 is built from 15 residues. V lost 0 bases, J lost 1 base, and 8 bases lay in between. The CDR3 coding sequence is TGCGCCAGCAGCTTGGCTGAGCCTTCCTACAATGAGCAGTTCTTC. Residues: CASSLAEPSYNEQFF.

CDR3 coding DNA: TGTGCCACCAGCAGAGACAGAGGCAGATTCTCTGGAAACACCATATATTTT. Protein product: CATSRDRGRFSGNTIYF. The chain carries TRBV15 and TRBJ1-3; the D is unclear. Trimming removed 0 bases at V and 0 bases at J, with 12 bases between. This CDR3 spans 17 amino acids. Per the germline V gene, CDR1 is LNHNV and CDR2 is YYDKDF (reference sequence).

This clone was observed a handful of times. This chain links TRBV7-9 with TRBJ1-4; a weak D match, TRBD1 (5 bases). There are 13 residues in the CDR3. The germline gives CDR1 SEHNR, CDR2 FQNEAQ (reference sequence). The germline V and J ends were trimmed by 5 bases and 2 bases, with 6 bases remaining between them. The CDR3 sequence is CASSRQTNEKLFF. The CDR3 DNA reads as TGTGCCAGCAGCCGACAGACTAATGAAAAACTGTTTTTT.

J is TRBJ2-7 and V is TRBV9; unclear D gene. Trimming cost V 2 bases and J 3 bases, with 12 bases left between them. The length of the CDR3 is 14 residues. Germline V CDR1 and CDR2: SGDLS, YYNGEE. The CDR3 sequence is CASSVTDSYYEQYF. The DNA for the CDR3 is TGTGCCAGCAGCGTCACCGACTCTTACTACGAGCAGTACTTC.

This clone was recorded once. The chain couples TRBV29-1 to TRBJ2-5; 8 nucleotides match TRBD1. V gave up 1 base and J gave up 3 bases; unmatched junction bases: 7. Per germline, CDR1 SQVTM and CDR2 ANQGSEA. The CDR3 contains 15 residues. For the CDR3, the DNA is TGCAGCGTTGAAGCCTCCTTGACAGGGGAAGAGACCCAGTACTTC. It specifies CSVEASLTGEETQYF.

The chain employs TRBV7-3 and TRBJ1-1; the D is unclear. This CDR3 has 13 residues. The germline CDR1 and CDR2 sequences are SGHTA and FQGTGA. Trimming cost V 5 bases and J 1 base, with 8 bases left between them. For the CDR3, the DNA is TGTGCCAGCAGCATCGCAGGGAACACTGAAGCTTTCTTT. Protein product: CASSIAGNTEAFF.

J is TRBJ2-7 and V is TRBV28; D gene unclear. CDR1 is MDHEN and CDR2 is SYDVKM in the germline V gene. V lost 1 base and J lost 3, with 7 bases in between. The CDR3 totals 13 residues. The CDR3: CASSLYNSYEQYF. The CDR3 region has the DNA TGTGCCAGCAGTTTATATAACAGCTACGAGCAGTACTTC. The full variable domain, with the rest looked up from reference TRBV28 and TRBJ2-7, is DVKVTQSSRYLVKRTGEKVFLECVQDMDHENMFWYRQDPGLGLRLIYFSYDVKMKEKGDIPEGYSVSREKKERFSLILESASTNQTSMYLCASSLYNSYEQYFGPGTRLTVT.